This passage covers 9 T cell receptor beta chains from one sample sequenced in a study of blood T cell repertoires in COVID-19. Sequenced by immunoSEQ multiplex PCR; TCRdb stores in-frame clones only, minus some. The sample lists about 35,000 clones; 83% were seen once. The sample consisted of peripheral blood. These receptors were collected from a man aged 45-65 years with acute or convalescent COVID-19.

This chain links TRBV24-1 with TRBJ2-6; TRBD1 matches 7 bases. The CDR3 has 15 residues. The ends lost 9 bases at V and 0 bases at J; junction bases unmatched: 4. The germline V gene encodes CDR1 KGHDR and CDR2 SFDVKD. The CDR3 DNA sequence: TGTGCCACCCAACAGGGGAGCTCTGGGGCCAACGTCCTGACTTTC. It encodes CATQQGSSGANVLTF.

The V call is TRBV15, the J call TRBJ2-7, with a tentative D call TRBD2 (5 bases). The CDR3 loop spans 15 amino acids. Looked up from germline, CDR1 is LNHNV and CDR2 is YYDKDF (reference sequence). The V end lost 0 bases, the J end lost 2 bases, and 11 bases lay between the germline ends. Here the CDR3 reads CATSRDSSRAYEQYF. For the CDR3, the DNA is TGTGCCACCAGCAGAGATTCTAGCAGAGCCTACGAGCAGTACTTC.

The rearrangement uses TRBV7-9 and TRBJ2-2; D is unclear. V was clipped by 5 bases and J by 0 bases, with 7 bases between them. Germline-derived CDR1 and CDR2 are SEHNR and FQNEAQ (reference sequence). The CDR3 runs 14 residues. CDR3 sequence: CASSPRANTGELFF. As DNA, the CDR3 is TGTGCCAGCAGCCCCCGGGCGAACACCGGGGAGCTGTTTTTT.

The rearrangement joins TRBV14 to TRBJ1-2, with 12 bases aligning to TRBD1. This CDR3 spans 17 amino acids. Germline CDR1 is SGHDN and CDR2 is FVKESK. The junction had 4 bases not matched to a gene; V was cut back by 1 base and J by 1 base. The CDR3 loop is CASSQAGQGAFNYGYTF. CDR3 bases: TGTGCCAGCAGCCAAGCGGGACAGGGGGCTTTTAACTATGGCTACACCTTC.

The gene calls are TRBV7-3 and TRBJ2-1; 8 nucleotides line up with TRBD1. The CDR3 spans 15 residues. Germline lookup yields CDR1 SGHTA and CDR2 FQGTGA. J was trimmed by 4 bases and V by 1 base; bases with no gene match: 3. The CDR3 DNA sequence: TGTGCCAGCAGCTTAAGCAGGGGGCCGTACAATGAGCAGTTCTTC. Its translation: CASSLSRGPYNEQFF.

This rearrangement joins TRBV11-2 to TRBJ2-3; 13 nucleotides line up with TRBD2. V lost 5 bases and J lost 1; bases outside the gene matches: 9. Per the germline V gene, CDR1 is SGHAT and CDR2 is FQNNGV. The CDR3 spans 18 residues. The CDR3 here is CASSTGTSGNIGTDTQYF. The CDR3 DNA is TGTGCCAGCAGCACCGGGACTAGCGGGAATATCGGCACAGATACGCAGTATTTT.

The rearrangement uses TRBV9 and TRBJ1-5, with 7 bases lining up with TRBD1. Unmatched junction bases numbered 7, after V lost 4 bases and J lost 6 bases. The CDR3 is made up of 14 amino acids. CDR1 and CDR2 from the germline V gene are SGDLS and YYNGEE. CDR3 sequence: CASSPTGAGQPQHF. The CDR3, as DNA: TGTGCCAGCAGCCCTACAGGGGCAGGTCAGCCCCAGCATTTT.

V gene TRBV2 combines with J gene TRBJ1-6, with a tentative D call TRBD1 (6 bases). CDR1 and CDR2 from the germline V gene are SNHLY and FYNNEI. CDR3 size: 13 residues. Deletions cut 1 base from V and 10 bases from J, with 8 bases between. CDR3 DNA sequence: TGTGCCAGCAGTGAAGGCAGGGGCTCACCCCTCCACTTT. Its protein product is CASSEGRGSPLHF.

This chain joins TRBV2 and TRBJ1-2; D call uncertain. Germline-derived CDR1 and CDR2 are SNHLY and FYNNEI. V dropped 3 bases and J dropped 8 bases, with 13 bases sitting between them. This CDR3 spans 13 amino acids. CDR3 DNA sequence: TGTGCCAGCAGTGATCAGGCAGATCAAGGCTACACCTTC. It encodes CASSDQADQGYTF.